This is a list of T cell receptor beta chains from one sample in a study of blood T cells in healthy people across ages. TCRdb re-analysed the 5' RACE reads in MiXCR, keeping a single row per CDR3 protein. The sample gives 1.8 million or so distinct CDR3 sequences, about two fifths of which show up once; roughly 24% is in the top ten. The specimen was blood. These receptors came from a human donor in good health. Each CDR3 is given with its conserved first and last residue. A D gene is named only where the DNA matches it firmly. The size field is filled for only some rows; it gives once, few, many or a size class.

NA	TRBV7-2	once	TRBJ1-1	CASSETRDTEAFF	TGTGCCAGCAGCGAGACGAGGGACACTGAAGCTTTCTTT
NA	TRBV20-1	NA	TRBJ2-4	CSAKVYRQHSVLAKNILYF	TGCAGCGCTAAAGTCTATAGACAGCACTCCGTTCTAGCCAAAAACATTCTGTACTTC
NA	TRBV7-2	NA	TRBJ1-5	CASSLRGGDNQPQHF	TGTGCCAGCAGCTTACGGGGGGGGGACAATCAGCCCCAGCATTTT
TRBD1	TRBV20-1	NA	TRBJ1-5	CSAQTGGNQPQHF	TGCAGTGCTCAGACAGGGGGCAATCAGCCCCAGCATTTT
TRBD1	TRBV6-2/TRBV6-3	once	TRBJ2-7	CASSYCGTGFDEQYF	TGTGCCAGCAGTTACTGCGGGACAGGGTTCGACGAGCAGTACTTC
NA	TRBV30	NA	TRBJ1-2	CACTRTGPGYTF	TGTGCCTGCACACGAACGGGTCCTGGCTACACCTTC
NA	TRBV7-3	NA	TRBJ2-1	CASSPPGQLEQFF	TGTGCCAGCAGCCCTCCTGGTCAGCTTGAGCAGTTCTTC
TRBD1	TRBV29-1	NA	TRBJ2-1	CSVEGGTGGAYNEQFF	TGCAGCGTTGAAGGTGGGACAGGCGGGGCCTACAATGAGCAGTTCTTC
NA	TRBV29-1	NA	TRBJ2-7	CSVEVPAGAVSFSYEQYF	TGCAGCGTTGAAGTACCAGCGGGCGCCGTCTCCTTCTCCTACGAGCAGTACTTC
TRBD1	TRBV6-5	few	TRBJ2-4	CASRTTGGFYNEQYF	TGTGCCAGCAGGACGACAGGGGGTTTCTACAATGAGCAGTACTTC
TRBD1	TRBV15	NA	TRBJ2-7	CATSGDRVSVYEQYF	TGTGCCACCAGCGGAGACAGGGTCTCGGTGTACGAGCAGTACTTC
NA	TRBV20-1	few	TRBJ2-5	CSATLPVGGRETQYF	TGCAGTGCTACCCTTCCCGTAGGGGGGCGGGAGACCCAGTACTTC
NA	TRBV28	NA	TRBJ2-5	CASSLVGGLKETQYF	TGTGCCAGCAGTTTGGTGGGGGGCTTAAAAGAGACCCAGTACTTC
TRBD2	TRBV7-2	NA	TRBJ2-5	CASSTRGSGLAAYQQYF	TGTGCCAGCAGTACCAGGGGTTCGGGACTAGCGGCGTACCAGCAGTACTTC